A selection of T cell receptor beta chains follows, all from one sample in a study of blood T cell repertoires in COVID-19. Generated by immunoSEQ multiplex PCR, the TCRdb table keeps only in-frame clones and is missing some. The table records just over 150,000 clones, roughly 90% of them present only once. The material sequenced was PBMCs or T cells enriched from blood (not recorded which). Receptors were obtained from a woman in her forties or fifties who had recovered from COVID-19. CDR3s include the opening cysteine and the closing phenylalanine or tryptophan.

CAGSGPGKEELFF	TRBV19	TRBJ1-4
CASSQGPSGGRDTGELFF	TRBV3-1/TRBV3-2	TRBJ2-2
CASSPRDRGPTEAFF	TRBV3-1/TRBV3-2	TRBJ1-1
CASSRMGHRGDQETQYF	TRBV5-8	TRBJ2-5
CASSLGTSGLTDTQYF	TRBV5-1	TRBJ2-3
CASSQEIRVGGGRNTIYF	TRBV4-3	TRBJ1-3
CASSWGDRGTGETQYF	TRBV5-1	TRBJ2-5
CASRETGYNSGYTF	TRBV19	TRBJ1-2
CASSWGQASGNTIYF	TRBV3-1/TRBV3-2	TRBJ1-3
CASSQNRGRWGTEAFF	TRBV4-1	TRBJ1-1
CASSQVSGGGYTF	TRBV4-1	TRBJ1-2
CASSLDFGELFF	TRBV7-3	TRBJ2-2
CASSFRRPQHF	TRBV27	TRBJ1-5
CAARVPSIGELFF	TRBV19	TRBJ2-2
CASRVGGEAFF	TRBV11-2	TRBJ1-1
CASRDQGAHTF	TRBV23-1	TRBJ1-2
CASNGGAVGGYTF	TRBV19	TRBJ1-2
CASSKPGQGGNYGYTF	TRBV21-1	TRBJ1-2
CASSLITGGVGELFF	TRBV11-2	TRBJ2-2
CASISGSSYEQYF	TRBV6-5	TRBJ2-7
CASSPPRLAGQETQYF	TRBV7-2	TRBJ2-5
CASSLTGPSMGPQHF	TRBV7-2	TRBJ1-5
CASSETGFQPQHF	TRBV6-5	TRBJ1-5
CASSLAGSNYEQYF	TRBV5-1	TRBJ2-7
CASSGTGQDTQYF	TRBV5-4	TRBJ2-3
CASSFKNTEAFF	TRBV12-3/TRBV12-4	TRBJ1-1
CAWSVRRRTDTQYF	TRBV30	TRBJ2-3
CASSLFPGARGAFF	TRBV4-2	TRBJ1-1
CASSLPRVGEQYF	TRBV5-4	TRBJ2-7
CSVVGDSRLQETQYF	TRBV29-1	TRBJ2-5
CASTSRGGQGAEETQYF	TRBV7-8	TRBJ2-5
CASSKTQVTHGYTF	TRBV2	TRBJ1-2
CSDLSRGTDTQYF	TRBV29-1	TRBJ2-3
CASSQAGTDTQYF	TRBV4-1	TRBJ2-3
CASSFASPGASMNTEAFF	TRBV7-3	TRBJ1-1
CASSEERSSYNEQFF	TRBV2	TRBJ2-1
CASSLGGFVTGELFF	TRBV27	TRBJ2-2
CASKGLNTGELFF	TRBV27	TRBJ2-2
CASSKGSGNTEAFF	TRBV25-1	TRBJ1-1
CACKAKGQLNEKLFF	TRBV30	TRBJ1-4
CASSLGRELFF	TRBV11-2	TRBJ2-2
CASSLGQGQREKLFF	TRBV7-9	TRBJ1-4
CASSERGTSNDEQFF	TRBV25-1	TRBJ2-1
CASSQGTPGYTEAFF	TRBV4-3	TRBJ1-1
CASDPKKASGSYEQYF	TRBV19	TRBJ2-7
CAWQNTGELFF	TRBV30	TRBJ2-2
CASSRDPGDEQFF	TRBV7-8	TRBJ2-1
CASQISWTGNYGYTF	TRBV19	TRBJ1-2
CASSLSGQGVEEKLFF	TRBV27	TRBJ1-4
CASSGGGGNYGYTF	TRBV7-2	TRBJ1-2
CASSKGQASGQPQHF	TRBV19	TRBJ1-5
CASSRVGGGGATDTQYF	TRBV6-4	TRBJ2-3
CASSIKTGNTEAFF	TRBV19	TRBJ1-1
CASSLGTGLNTEAFF	TRBV5-1	TRBJ1-1
CASSLAGENTGELFF	TRBV5-1	TRBJ2-2
CASSEGYGTAYGYTF	TRBV6-1	TRBJ1-2
CASSRAGGTYEQYF	TRBV6-2/TRBV6-3	TRBJ2-7
CASQEGNGYTQYF	TRBV6-5	TRBJ2-3
CASSQEGQGPDTQYF	TRBV4-3	TRBJ2-3
CASSQLVRRNEQFF	TRBV4-1	TRBJ2-1